The 9 T cell receptor beta chains presented below share a single source sample, sequenced in a study of cytomegalovirus exposure and HLA in healthy donors (dated by TCRdb to the late 2010s). The library was prepared using the immunoSEQ multiplex PCR assay. For the multiplex PCR, a mixture combining 60 forward primers for TCR Vbeta segments and 13 reverse primers for TCR Jbeta segments was used. Held by TCRdb, this immuneACCESS table contains in-frame sequences only and omits some clones. Under half of the omission traces to an unresolved V gene where checked; the cause of the rest is unknown. The sample data list around 100,000 clones, and approximately 80% of these were observed just once. The ten largest clones represent approximately 3.9% of the sample. The sequencing sample was made of PBMCs. All receptors come from a woman in her 70s in good health and CMV-seropositive.

The table lists this clone with a few counts. V gene TRBV5-4 combines with J gene TRBJ2-1; 10 positions match TRBD1. V shed 4 bases and J 6 bases; nucleotides not matched to a gene: 10. CDR3 size: 16 residues. The V gene's germline CDR1 is SGHNT and CDR2 YYREEE (reference sequence). The CDR3 DNA sequence: TGTGCCAGCAGCGAACCGGGACAGGGGAGGTCCAATGAGCAGTTCTTC. It codes for CASSEPGQGRSNEQFF.

The chain uses TRBV9 and TRBJ1-6; TRBD1 is a possible D gene (6 bases). Between the trimmed V and J ends, which lost 1 base and 8 bases, there was a span of 10 bases. Per germline, CDR1 SGDLS and CDR2 YYNGEE. This CDR3 has 14 amino acids. For the CDR3, the DNA is TGTGCCAGCAGCGTATCTAACAGGGATTCACCCCTCCACTTT. Its protein is CASSVSNRDSPLHF.

The chain joins TRBV6-1 to TRBJ2-7, with TRBD2 identical over 8 bases. With 4 bases clipped from V and 4 bases from J, the junction kept 9 bases outside the gene matches. The CDR3 runs to 15 residues. Germline V lookup: CDR1 MNHNS, CDR2 SASEGT. Written as DNA, the CDR3 is TGTGCCAGCAGTGTCGGGAGGGGTAACCCATACGAGCAGTACTTC. Translation gives CASSVGRGNPYEQYF.

V is TRBV7-2 and J is TRBJ2-7; a weak D match, TRBD1 (5 bases). Trimming took 5 bases from V and 0 from J, leaving 17 bases between them. There are 16 residues in the CDR3. The germline gives CDR1 SGHTA, CDR2 FQGNSA. CDR3 region: CASSPRGSFSSYEQYF. CDR3 coding DNA: TGTGCCAGCAGCCCAAGGGGCAGTTTTAGCTCCTACGAGCAGTACTTC.

V is TRBV4-3 and J is TRBJ2-2, with 10 bases matching TRBD2. The J segment lost 6 bases and the V segment lost 0 bases, leaving 7 bases of the junction unmatched. The germline gives CDR1 LGHNA, CDR2 YSLEER. This CDR3 has 17 residues. The CDR3 DNA follows: TGCGCCAGCAGCCAAGAGGCTAGCGGGAGTTCTCCCGGGGAGCTGTTTTTT. Residues: CASSQEASGSSPGELFF.

J is TRBJ2-7 and V is TRBV27, with 15 bases fitting TRBD2. J lost 9 bases, V lost 8 bases, and 17 bases had no gene match. This CDR3 comprises 17 residues. Germline V gene sequence: CDR1 MNHEY, CDR2 SMNVEV (reference sequence). The CDR3, as DNA: TGTGCCAGCGCCCGGGACAGGGGGACTAGCGGGGGGATCGGGCAGTACTTC. It specifies CASARDRGTSGGIGQYF.

On this clone: Sequence at one end of the junction differs from germline and may be a read error. CDR3 nucleotides: TGCGCTAGCATCAGACAGGACGACGGTGAAAAACTGTTTTTT. Translated, it gives CASIRQDDGEKLFF. This rearrangement joins TRBV23-1 to TRBJ1-4, with D perhaps TRBD1 (6 bases). TRBV23-1 is known as an ORF, though its function is uncertain. The length of the CDR3 is 14 residues.

The rearrangement joins TRBV15 to TRBJ2-3; TRBD2 agrees at 8 bases. The CDR3 is 16 residues long. V lost 4 bases and J lost 2; bases outside the gene matches: 8. From germline, CDR1 is LNHNV and CDR2 YYDKDF (reference sequence). The CDR3 coding sequence is TGTGCCACCAGCACTCCCCCTAGCGGGTACACAGATACGCAGTATTTT. Translated: CATSTPPSGYTDTQYF.

In DNA form, the CDR3 reads TGTGCCAGCAGCTCTAGCGGGAGAGGTGTGGACAATGAGCAGTTCTTC. Its translation is CASSSSGRGVDNEQFF. The J gene is TRBJ2-1, the V gene TRBV5-6; 10 positions match TRBD2. V was pared by 3 bases and J by 5 bases, with 8 bases of the junction left unmatched. The CDR3 covers 16 residues. Per the germline V gene, CDR1 is SGHDT and CDR2 is YYEEEE.